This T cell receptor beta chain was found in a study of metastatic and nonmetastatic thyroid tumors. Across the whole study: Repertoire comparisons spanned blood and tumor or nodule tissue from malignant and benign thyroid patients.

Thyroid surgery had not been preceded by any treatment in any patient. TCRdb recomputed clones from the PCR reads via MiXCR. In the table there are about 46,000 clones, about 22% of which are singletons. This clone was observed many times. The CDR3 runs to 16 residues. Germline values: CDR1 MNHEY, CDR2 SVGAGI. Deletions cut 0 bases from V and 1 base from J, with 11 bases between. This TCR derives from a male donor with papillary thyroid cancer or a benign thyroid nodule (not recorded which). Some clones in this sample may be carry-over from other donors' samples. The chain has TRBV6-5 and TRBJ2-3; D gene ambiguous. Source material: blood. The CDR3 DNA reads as TGTGCCAGCAGTTACTCGACAACCGGGCGCACAGATACGCAGTATTTT. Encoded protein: CASSYSTTGRTDTQYF.